The source of this T cell receptor beta chain is a study of molecular identifiers for immune sequencing clone quantification. Study-level results: Clonotypes topping 20 RNA copies carried over 97% of effector molecules but under 1% of naive ones.

This clonotype was recorded many times. Its antigen remains unknown. Germline CDR1 reads SGHTA; CDR2 reads FQGTGA. The CDR3 has 14 amino acids. Trimming stripped 8 bases from V and 3 bases from J, with 17 bases between. TCRdb independently ran MiXCR on the PCR reads; one entry per CDR3 protein. The repertoire holds 400,000 to 600,000 distinct CDR3 sequences, around 23% seen once, with around 0.8% in the top ten. The clonotype comes from a human donor in good health. Some libraries in this study had Jurkat cell RNA spiked in. The chain has TRBV7-3 and TRBJ2-7, with D possibly being TRBD1 or TRBD2 (5 bases each). Sequenced: naive CD8+ T cells from blood, with Jurkat cell RNA spiked in. Subset of the sample: FACS-sorted CD8+CD4-CCR7+CD45RA+ naive T cells. CDR3 region: CASASGAGSYEQYF. CDR3 bases: TGTGCCAGCGCCTCCGGGGCGGGTAGCTACGAGCAGTACTTC.